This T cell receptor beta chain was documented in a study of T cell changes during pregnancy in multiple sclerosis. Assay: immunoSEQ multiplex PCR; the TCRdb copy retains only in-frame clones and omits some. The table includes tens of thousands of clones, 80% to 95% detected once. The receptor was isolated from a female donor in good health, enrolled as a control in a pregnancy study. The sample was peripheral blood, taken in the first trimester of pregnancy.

In DNA, the CDR3 is TGCAGCGTTGGTCGGGTCCGAGAGACCCAGTACTTC. Its protein is CSVGRVRETQYF. The rearrangement links TRBV29-1 to TRBJ2-5; D gene unclear. V was trimmed by 4 bases and J by 4 bases, leaving 10 bases between them. The length of the CDR3 is 12 residues. From germline, CDR1 is SQVTM and CDR2 ANQGSEA.